Following are 24 T cell receptor beta chains from one sample sequenced in a study of OX40 agonist ivuxolimab in advanced cancers. The repertoire was sequenced with immunoSEQ multiplex PCR; TCRdb's copy has only in-frame clones and lacks some. The table has around 79,000 clones, roughly 85% seen once. Sequenced here: CD4+ or CD8+ T cells sorted from blood, sampled in a trial of the OX40 agonist ivuxolimab. The receptor set was obtained from an adult with an advanced solid tumor such as melanoma, head and neck, liver or kidney cancer.

The genes are TRBV5-1 and TRBJ2-7; 10 nucleotides align to TRBD2. The V and J ends lost 5 bases and 2 bases, in that order; junction bases with no gene match: 4. The CDR3 loop spans 14 amino acids. Germline-derived CDR1 and CDR2 are SGHRS and YFSETQ. The CDR3: CASRGLAVPYEQYF. In nucleotides, the CDR3 is TGCGCCAGCAGAGGACTAGCGGTACCCTACGAGCAGTACTTC.

J is TRBJ1-2 and V is TRBV7-6; D may be TRBD1 (5 bases). The V and J ends lost 0 bases and 6 bases respectively, with 11 bases between them. This CDR3 comprises 14 residues. The germline CDR1 and CDR2 sequences are SGHVS and FNYEAQ. This chain's CDR3 is CASSLAGGSDGYTF. The CDR3 DNA sequence: TGTGCCAGCAGCTTAGCTGGGGGTTCGGATGGCTACACCTTC. Based on the CDR3 plus reference TRBV7-6 and TRBJ1-2, the full variable domain is GAGVSQSPRYKVTKRGQDVALRCDPISGHVSLYWYRQALGQGPEFLTYFNYEAQQDKSGLPNDRFSAERPEGSISTLTIQRTEQRDSAMYRCASSLAGGSDGYTFGSGTRLTVV.

This chain connects TRBV10-1 to TRBJ1-1; TRBD1 agrees at 7 bases. Unmatched junction bases numbered 4, after V lost 0 bases and J lost 6 bases. The length of the CDR3 is 14 residues. Germline lookup yields CDR1 WNHNN and CDR2 SYGVQD (reference sequence). CDR3 in DNA: TGCGCCAGCAGTGAGTCGCGACAGGGTGCTGAAGCTTTCTTT. Its translation is CASSESRQGAEAFF.

The chain employs TRBV6-5 and TRBJ2-1, with unresolved D. The CDR3 covers 13 residues. Germline-derived CDR1 and CDR2 are MNHEY and SVGAGI. V lost 4 bases, J lost 13 bases, and 17 bases lay in between. CDR3 in amino acids: CASSSLRWQVQFF. CDR3 coding DNA: TGTGCCAGCAGTTCCTTACGATGGCAGGTTCAGTTCTTC.

The V gene is TRBV11-2, the J gene TRBJ2-3, with TRBD2 matching 7 bases. The germline gives CDR1 SGHAT, CDR2 FQNNGV. The CDR3 extends over 18 amino acids. The J segment lost 2 bases and the V segment lost 1 base, leaving 12 bases of the junction unmatched. The CDR3 sequence is CASSLVRGRREITDTQYF. CDR3 sequence (DNA): TGTGCCAGCAGCTTAGTAAGGGGTAGGCGGGAGATCACAGATACGCAGTATTTT.

This rearrangement joins TRBV30 to TRBJ2-1; 11 nucleotides line up with TRBD2. The CDR3 has 14 residues. Germline V gene data show CDR1 as GTSNPN and CDR2 as SVGIG (reference sequence). V lost 5 bases, J lost 9 bases, and 9 bases stayed unmatched. CDR3 residues: CAWDPGLAVSEQFF. The CDR3 nucleotides are TGTGCCTGGGACCCGGGACTAGCGGTTTCTGAGCAGTTCTTC.

The chain carries TRBV2 and TRBJ1-1, with D possibly matching TRBD1 (6 bases). V was trimmed by 4 bases and J by 0 bases, leaving 12 bases between them. This CDR3 region has 15 residues. Germline loops: CDR1 SNHLY, CDR2 FYNNEI. The CDR3 bases are TGTGCCAGCAGTGTCACAGGACAGTTGAACACTGAAGCTTTCTTT. Residues: CASSVTGQLNTEAFF.

The chain is built from TRBV19 and TRBJ1-2, with a possible D match to TRBD1 (6 bases). The CDR3 consists of 14 residues. CDR1 and CDR2 from the germline V gene are LNHDA and SQIVND (reference sequence). V lost 7 bases and J lost 4, with 16 bases in between. The CDR3 loop reads CASNPGRGGYGYTF. The CDR3 coding sequence is TGTGCCAGTAACCCCGGGAGGGGGGGCTATGGCTACACCTTC. Based on the CDR3 plus reference TRBV19 and TRBJ1-2, the full variable domain is DGGITQSPKYLFRKEGQNVTLSCEQNLNHDAMYWYRQDPGQGLRLIYYSQIVNDFQKGDIAEGYSVSREKKESFPLTVTSAQKNPTAFYLCASNPGRGGYGYTFGSGTRLTVV.

This chain joins TRBV6-5 and TRBJ2-7; the D gene is possibly TRBD1 (6 bases). V shed 5 bases and J shed 8 bases, with 13 bases lying between them. This CDR3 is built from 12 residues. The germline CDR1 and CDR2 sequences are MNHEY and SVGAGI. The CDR3 nucleotides are TGTGCCAGCAGTCATGCAGGGGAGAAGCAGTACTTC. This gives the protein CASSHAGEKQYF.

The CDR3 region has the DNA TGTGCCAGCAGCTTAGCACTTATAGCGGGAGCCCCAGCCGAGCAGTACTTC. Translation: CASSLALIAGAPAEQYF. The chain has TRBV7-9 and TRBJ2-7; 9 positions agree with TRBD2. Germline CDR1 SEHNR, CDR2 FQNEAQ (reference sequence). CDR3 size: 17 residues. V shed 0 bases, J shed 6 bases, and the junction held 12 bases outside the gene matches.

This clone was picked up one time. The rearrangement links TRBV5-1 to TRBJ2-1, with D perhaps assigned TRBD1 or TRBD2 (5 bases each). This CDR3 region has 15 residues. The germline V gene encodes CDR1 SGHRS and CDR2 YFSETQ. V was shortened by 0 bases and J by 4 bases, with 11 bases between the two germline ends. This CDR3 reads CASSLGEGRYNEQFF. The CDR3 bases are TGCGCCAGCAGCTTGGGTGAGGGGAGATACAATGAGCAGTTCTTC.

The chain has TRBV6-1 and TRBJ1-5; D is unresolved. The CDR3 length is 14 residues. The germline CDR1 and CDR2 sequences are MNHNS and SASEGT. V was pared by 8 bases and J by 0 bases, with 11 bases between. The DNA for the CDR3 is TGTGCCAGCGAGATCGGTAATAGCAATCAGCCCCAGCATTTT. It codes for CASEIGNSNQPQHF.

The chain has TRBV7-3 and TRBJ2-2; 9 positions match TRBD1. CDR3 length: 15 residues. V lost 4 bases and J lost 3; bases outside the gene matches: 3. CDR1 and CDR2 (germline): SGHTA, FQGTGA. The CDR3 bases are TGTGCCAGCAGCTCAGGACAGGGGTACACCGGGGAGCTGTTTTTT. Amino acids: CASSSGQGYTGELFF.

V gene TRBV20-1 combines with J gene TRBJ1-1; no clear D gene. The CDR3 has 11 amino acids. In germline, CDR1 is DFQATT, CDR2 SNEGSKA (reference sequence). V was trimmed by 1 base and J by 7 bases, leaving 7 bases between them. The CDR3 here is CSARGGIEAFF. Here the CDR3 DNA reads TGCAGTGCTAGAGGAGGGATTGAAGCTTTCTTT.

This clone appeared a single time. The chain is built from TRBV6-1 and TRBJ1-2, with 8 bases that match TRBD1. CDR1 is MNHNS, CDR2 SASEGT, per germline. V gave up 3 bases and J gave up 5 bases; unmatched junction bases: 8. The CDR3 extends over 15 amino acids. In DNA, the CDR3 is TGTGCCAGCAGTGAGAGGGGAGACAGGGGTTATGGCTACACCTTC. It yields the protein CASSERGDRGYGYTF.

The rearrangement uses TRBV7-3 and TRBJ2-2; the D is unclear. The CDR3 covers 13 residues. V lost 1 base and J 3 bases, leaving 3 bases between the germline ends. Per the germline V gene, CDR1 is SGHTA and CDR2 is FQGTGA. As DNA, the CDR3 is TGTGCCAGCAGCTTAAGCGACACCGGGGAGCTGTTTTTT. Translation: CASSLSDTGELFF.

This chain joins TRBV11-2 and TRBJ2-3; D uncertain. The length of the CDR3 is 13 residues. Deletions cut 2 bases from V and 4 bases from J, with 7 bases between. CDR1 is SGHAT and CDR2 is FQNNGV in the germline V gene. CDR3 in amino acids: CASSLQNPDTQYF. The DNA for the CDR3 is TGTGCCAGCAGCTTACAGAACCCAGATACGCAGTATTTT.

The V call is TRBV7-6, the J call TRBJ2-1; 9 nucleotides line up with TRBD2. Germline CDR1 SGHVS, CDR2 FNYEAQ. This CDR3 region has 18 residues. V shed 0 bases, J shed 2 bases, and the junction held 8 bases outside the gene matches. The CDR3 DNA reads TGTGCCAGCAGCTTAGCGGGGATAGCGGGAGTCGCCTACAATGAGCAGTTCTTC. Its translation: CASSLAGIAGVAYNEQFF.

The chain employs TRBV7-9 and TRBJ2-7, with 11 positions matching TRBD1. Germline loops: CDR1 SEHNR, CDR2 FQNEAQ (reference sequence). Trimming cost V 5 bases and J 4 bases; bases outside gene matches: 4. The CDR3 runs 14 residues. The CDR3 nucleotides are TGTGCCAGCAGCGGGGGACAGGGGGTTTACGAGCAGTACTTC. Protein: CASSGGQGVYEQYF.

This clone is medium-sized in the sample. The chain employs TRBV29-1 and TRBJ1-5; perhaps TRBD1 as D (6 bases). CDR3 size: 13 residues. Germline CDR1 and CDR2: SQVTM and ANQGSEA. V was shortened by 4 bases and J by 6 bases, with 13 bases between the two germline ends. The CDR3 region has the DNA TGCAGCGTTGTCAGGGGCGAAGGTCAGCCCCAGCATTTT. It encodes CSVVRGEGQPQHF.

The chain employs TRBV20-1 and TRBJ1-2; tentatively, D is TRBD1 (5 bases). Per germline, CDR1 DFQATT and CDR2 SNEGSKA (reference sequence). This CDR3 is built from 11 residues. V was shortened by 2 bases and J by 10 bases, with 11 bases between the two germline ends. The CDR3 reads CSARWEGNYTF. Here the CDR3 DNA reads TGCAGTGCTAGATGGGAGGGGAACTACACCTTC.

This clone came up once. The chain joins TRBV10-3 to TRBJ2-1; the match to TRBD2 covers 8 bases. Germline lookup yields CDR1 ENHRY and CDR2 SYGVKD. The J segment lost 12 bases and the V segment lost 3 bases, leaving 13 bases of the junction unmatched. This CDR3 has 15 residues. The CDR3 region has the DNA TGTGCCATCAGTGACGGACTAGCAGTGCTCGGGGGGCAGTTCTTC. This encodes CAISDGLAVLGGQFF.

V and J are TRBV7-9 and TRBJ2-7; maybe TRBD1 (6 bases). The germline CDR1 and CDR2 sequences are SEHNR and FQNEAQ (reference sequence). This CDR3 is built from 14 residues. V lost 2 bases, J lost 0 bases, and 8 bases lay in between. The CDR3 DNA reads TGTGCCAGCAGCTTACAGACAGGCTCCTACGAGCAGTACTTC. Protein: CASSLQTGSYEQYF.

The chain has TRBV2 and TRBJ1-2; TRBD1 matches at 9 bases. This CDR3 contains 15 residues. With V trimmed by 5 bases and J by 4 bases, 8 bases remained unmatched. Per the germline V gene, CDR1 is SNHLY and CDR2 is FYNNEI. As DNA, the CDR3 is TGTGCCAGCAGTTCTCTGCCGGGACAGGGCTATGGCTACACCTTC. Protein product: CASSSLPGQGYGYTF.